This T cell receptor (beta chain) was documented in a study of control samples from healthy donors and cancer patients. Measured with immunoSEQ multiplex PCR; TCRdb has only the in-frame clones, and not every one. This table has some 150,000 clones, 93% appearing once. The CDR3 runs 16 residues. V lost 0 bases to trimming and J lost 3 bases, with 12 bases between them. Per germline, CDR1 SGHTA and CDR2 FQGNSA. The sequencing sample was made of blood. The sequence came from an older woman in good health. The chain uses TRBV7-2 and TRBJ1-5, with D perhaps matching TRBD1 (6 bases). This chain's CDR3 is CASSLALGGNNQPQHF. For the CDR3, the DNA is TGTGCCAGCAGCTTAGCGCTAGGGGGTAACAATCAGCCCCAGCATTTT.